The 15 T cell receptor beta chains given below trace back to one sample, sequenced in a study of human versus mouse CDR3 diversity and MHC coevolution. Profiled with immunoSEQ multiplex PCR; TCRdb holds only in-frame clones, not every one. The repertoire includes tens of thousands of clones, 93% of them detected once, and roughly 1.3% sits in the top ten. The specimen sequenced was naive CD4+ T cells from blood. Specified subset: CD45RO-negative CD62L-positive naive CD4 T cells. Receptor source: a person aged 30-69 years in good health.

The chain is built from TRBV6-5 and TRBJ2-5; a possible D gene is TRBD1 (5 bases). Germline CDR1 MNHEY, CDR2 SVGAGI. This CDR3 has 14 residues. Trimming left V 0 bases short and J 5 bases short, with 10 bases between. The CDR3 region has the DNA TGTGCCAGCAGTTACTCCAGGGTCGTGGAGACCCAGTACTTC. This translates into CASSYSRVVETQYF.

Here the CDR3 DNA reads TGTGCCAGCAGCTTGGGTCTCACAGGGGACAATGAGCAGTTCTTC. It codes for CASSLGLTGDNEQFF. The chain has TRBV5-4 and TRBJ2-1; 7 bases are shared with TRBD1. The CDR3 length is 15 residues. Germline assignment: CDR1 SGHNT and CDR2 YYREEE (reference sequence). V lost 0 bases and J lost 5; bases outside the gene matches: 5.

The chain couples TRBV10-3 to TRBJ2-1, with no clear D. This CDR3 is 14 amino acids long. With 3 bases removed from V and 2 bases from J, the gap between germline ends came to 8 bases. Germline loops: CDR1 ENHRY, CDR2 SYGVKD. CDR3 loop: CAISESQTYNEQFF. DNA for the CDR3: TGTGCCATCAGTGAATCCCAGACCTACAATGAGCAGTTCTTC.

This clone is a singleton in its sample. The genes are TRBV9 and TRBJ2-5; 11 bases are a match to TRBD2. V lost 0 bases and J lost 3; bases outside the gene matches: 1. The CDR3 runs 15 residues. Germline lookup yields CDR1 SGDLS and CDR2 YYNGEE. The CDR3 here is CASSVALAGEETQYF. CDR3 coding DNA: TGTGCCAGCAGCGTAGCACTAGCGGGGGAAGAGACCCAGTACTTC.

The chain is built from TRBV7-2 and TRBJ2-3, with 9 bases matching TRBD2. Germline V gene sequence: CDR1 SGHTA, CDR2 FQGNSA. V lost 5 bases to trimming and J lost 0 bases; unmatched junction nucleotides: 6. This CDR3 is 16 amino acids long. The CDR3 nucleotides are TGTGCCAGCAGCCCCAGCGGGAGGATCAGCACAGATACGCAGTATTTT. Protein sequence: CASSPSGRISTDTQYF.

This chain joins TRBV27 and TRBJ2-5, with TRBD2 identical over 7 bases. The CDR3 loop spans 17 amino acids. V dropped 2 bases and J dropped 11; count of bases not matched to a gene: 20. Germline V gives CDR1 MNHEY, CDR2 SMNVEV (reference sequence). The chain's CDR3 is CASSLDFAGERVGEQYF. CDR3 sequence (DNA): TGTGCCAGCAGTTTAGATTTTGCGGGAGAACGCGTCGGTGAGCAGTACTTC.

V gene TRBV9 combines with J gene TRBJ1-5; TRBD1 matches at 8 bases. There are 14 residues in the CDR3. The V gene end was trimmed by 4 bases and the J gene end by 6 bases; junction bases not matched to a gene: 6. CDR1 and CDR2 from the germline V gene are SGDLS and YYNGEE. The CDR3 nucleotides are TGTGCCAGCAGCCAGACAGGGGTGGTTCAGCCCCAGCATTTT. It specifies CASSQTGVVQPQHF.

The genes are TRBV28 and TRBJ1-2; TRBD1 agrees at 7 bases. The CDR3 length is 14 residues. Germline lookup yields CDR1 MDHEN and CDR2 SYDVKM. Trimming took 6 bases from V and 4 from J; bases not matched to a gene: 8. The CDR3 sequence: CASSPGGRSYGYTF. CDR3 sequence (DNA): TGTGCCAGCAGCCCAGGGGGGAGAAGCTATGGCTACACCTTC.

This chain joins TRBV19 and TRBJ2-7, with 9 bases fitting TRBD1. Looked up from germline, CDR1 is LNHDA and CDR2 is SQIVND (reference sequence). This CDR3 region has 15 residues. V gave up 5 bases and J gave up 1 base; unmatched junction bases: 6. The CDR3 sequence is CASSLPGQGSYEQYF. CDR3 DNA sequence: TGTGCCAGTAGTCTCCCGGGACAGGGTTCCTACGAGCAGTACTTC.

CDR3 sequence reads: CASSFSWDRGRNEKLFF. In DNA, the CDR3 is TGTGCCAGCAGTTTTTCGTGGGACAGGGGCCGGAATGAAAAACTGTTTTTT. V gene TRBV27 combines with J gene TRBJ1-4; TRBD1 aligns across 10 bases. This CDR3 region has 17 residues. Trimming at V came to 3 bases and at J to 5 bases, leaving 9 bases not matched to a gene. Per germline, CDR1 MNHEY and CDR2 SMNVEV (reference sequence).

The chain uses TRBV7-3 and TRBJ1-2, with 8 bases identical to TRBD1. With V trimmed by 5 bases and J by 5 bases, 7 bases remained unmatched. CDR1 and CDR2 (germline): SGHTA, FQGTGA. CDR3 length equals 14 residues. The CDR3 region has the DNA TGTGCCAGCAGCCCGGATGGACAGGGTTATGGCTACACCTTC. Translating gives CASSPDGQGYGYTF.

This chain uses TRBV6-1 with TRBJ1-2; D not certain. Per the germline V gene, CDR1 is MNHNS and CDR2 is SASEGT. The V and J ends lost 3 bases and 3 bases respectively, with 8 bases between them. The CDR3 is 13 amino acids. The CDR3 DNA reads as TGTGCCAGCAGTGAGACCGGGGACTATGGCTACACCTTC. As protein: CASSETGDYGYTF.

The genes are TRBV7-9 and TRBJ1-5; D gene unclear. CDR3 length: 13 amino acids. The germline V gene has CDR1 SEHNR and CDR2 FQNEAQ (reference sequence). Trimming removed 1 base at V and 9 bases at J, with 10 bases between. Here the CDR3 reads CASSLERGGPQHF. In nucleotides, the CDR3 is TGTGCCAGCAGCTTAGAAAGAGGAGGGCCCCAGCATTTT.

V and J are TRBV9 and TRBJ2-7, with TRBD1 identical over 7 bases. Germline V lookup: CDR1 SGDLS, CDR2 YYNGEE. V shed 0 bases and J 1 base; nucleotides not matched to a gene: 1. CDR3 length: 14 residues. The CDR3, as DNA: TGTGCCAGCAGCGTAGGGGACAGATCCTACGAGCAGTACTTC. This translates into CASSVGDRSYEQYF.

The gene calls are TRBV6-6 and TRBJ2-7; 9 nucleotides match TRBD1. Per the germline V gene, CDR1 is MNHNY and CDR2 is SVGAGI (reference sequence). Unmatched junction bases numbered 5, after V lost 3 bases and J lost 5 bases. The CDR3 runs to 14 residues. DNA of the CDR3: TGTGCCAGCAGTTATTCCGGGACAGGGAACGAGCAGTACTTC. Translating it yields CASSYSGTGNEQYF.